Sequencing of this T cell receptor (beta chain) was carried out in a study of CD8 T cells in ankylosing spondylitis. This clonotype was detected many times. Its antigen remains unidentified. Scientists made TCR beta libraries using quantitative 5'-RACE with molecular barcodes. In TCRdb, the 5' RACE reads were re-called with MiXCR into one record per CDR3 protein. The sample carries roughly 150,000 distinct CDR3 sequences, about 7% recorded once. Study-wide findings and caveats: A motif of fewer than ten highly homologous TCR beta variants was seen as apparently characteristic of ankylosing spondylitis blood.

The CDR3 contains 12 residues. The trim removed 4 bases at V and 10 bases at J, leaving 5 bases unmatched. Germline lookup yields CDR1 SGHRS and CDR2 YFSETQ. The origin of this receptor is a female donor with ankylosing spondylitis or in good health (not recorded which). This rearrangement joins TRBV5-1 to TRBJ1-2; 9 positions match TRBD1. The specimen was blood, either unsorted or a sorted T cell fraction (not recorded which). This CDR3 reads CASSRDRDHYTF. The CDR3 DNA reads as TGCGCCAGCAGCAGGGACAGGGATCACTACACCTTC.